Ten or more counts support the clone carrying this TCR beta chain. V was trimmed by 1 base and J by 0 bases, leaving 11 bases between them. The CDR3 sequence is 15 residues long. Germline lookup yields CDR1 SGHRS and CDR2 YFSETQ. This specimen comes from a study of blood T cells in healthy people across ages. At the level of the study: Template switching retrieved approximately one barcoded beta molecule for each two T cells.

Primed by a sample-barcoded 5' primer and a J-beta primer mix, a second PCR proceeded for 7 to 11 cycles. Template switching added a 12-random-nucleotide identifier to every cDNA molecule. Each of the samples gave a minimum of 3 million paired-end reads that contained CDR3. TCRdb re-analysed the 5' RACE reads in MiXCR, keeping a single row per CDR3 protein. The sample carries 700,000 or so distinct CDR3 sequences, 20% to 25% recorded once. The donors, aged about 6 to 95, were healthy Caucasians from Russia. The sequencing input was blood. The chain joins TRBV5-1 to TRBJ2-7, with D maybe TRBD2 (6 bases). This sequence originates from a man between 65 and 85 years old in good health. This CDR3 is CASSLFAGPSYEQYF. The CDR3 region has the DNA TGCGCCAGCAGCTTGTTTGCGGGACCCTCCTACGAGCAGTACTTC.